Each of the 5 T cell receptor beta chains below was sequenced from the same sample in a study of regulatory T cells in long-lasting Graves disease. Libraries of TCR beta came from iRepertoire HTBI primers plus Arm-PCR of CDR3 regions. TCRdb re-derived calls from the multiplex PCR reads in MiXCR, one entry per CDR3 protein. The sample holds around 400,000 distinct CDR3 sequences, around a fifth seen once. This sample's time point: persistent/refractory GD, antithyroid drugs over 5 years with positive TRAb. RNA isolated from PBMCs was used to make the TCR library. This sample comprised peripheral blood mononuclear cells (PBMCs), obtained when the disease was refractory, from a patient treated with antithyroid drugs. Receptors originate from a female donor with Graves disease.

The V call is TRBV5-1, the J call TRBJ2-4; D gene uncertain. V lost 0 bases, J lost 7 bases, and 26 bases lay in between. Germline V gene sequence: CDR1 SGHRS, CDR2 YFSETQ. The CDR3 spans 19 residues. The CDR3 nucleotides are TGCGCCAGCAGCTTGGAGGCGACATGGGGTAGAGCCTTGGGGAACATTCAGTACTTC. Its protein product is CASSLEATWGRALGNIQYF.

The V gene is TRBV20-1, the J gene TRBJ2-4; D is possibly TRBD1 or TRBD2 (5 bases each). Germline V gives CDR1 DFQATT, CDR2 SNEGSKA (reference sequence). This CDR3 has 14 amino acids. V lost 6 bases to trimming and J lost 6 bases, with 18 bases between them. The CDR3 spells CSAQERRGVNIQYF. In nucleotides, the CDR3 is TGCAGTGCGCAGGAAAGACGAGGGGTAAACATTCAGTACTTC.

V and J are TRBV7-9 and TRBJ1-2; no definite D call. Trimming took off 7 bases at V and 0 bases at J, with 12 bases between the two ends. The CDR3 runs to 14 residues. The germline V gene encodes CDR1 SEHNR and CDR2 FQNEAQ (reference sequence). The CDR3 DNA sequence: TGTGCCAGCACAACAAGTAAAGCTAACTATGGCTACACCTTC. Translation: CASTTSKANYGYTF.

This clonotype appeared many times. The chain recombines TRBV20-1 with TRBJ2-5; possibly TRBD2 for D (5 bases). Trimming removed 5 bases from V and 5 bases from J, with 9 bases in between. Germline lookup yields CDR1 DFQATT and CDR2 SNEGSKA (reference sequence). This CDR3 contains 11 residues. As DNA, the CDR3 is TGCAGTGCTTTACTAGGGGAGACCCAGTACTTC. This sequence encodes CSALLGETQYF.

The CDR3 sequence: CASSEFVGTDTQYF. CDR3 nucleotide sequence: TGTGCCAGCAGTGAATTCGTAGGGACAGATACGCAGTATTTT. The chain couples TRBV2 to TRBJ2-3; D gene ambiguous. In germline, CDR1 is SNHLY, CDR2 FYNNEI. The CDR3 is 14 residues long. V was clipped by 2 bases and J by 3 bases, with 9 bases between them.